A selection of T cell receptor beta chains follows, all from one sample in a study of T cells after yellow fever vaccination. TCRdb recomputed calls from the 5' RACE reads with MiXCR, one row per CDR3 protein. The profile shows approximately 61,000 distinct CDR3 sequences, more than 5.5% of them singletons. The sample consisted of CD8+ T cells sorted from PBMCs, taken on the day of the first yellow fever vaccination. The origin of the receptors is a man aged 18 to 30 who received the YFV17D yellow fever vaccine. The CDR3 runs from the conserved cysteine through the conserved F or W. Each record gives: clone size, D gene, V gene, J gene, CDR3 length, CDR3 DNA, CDR3 protein. The D gene is left open where the match is weak. A clone size is listed for some rows: how often the clone was seen (once, few, many), or a class if it is expanded.

NA	NA	TRBV9	TRBJ2-3	13	TGTGCCAGCAGCGCAGAGCACCACGATACGCAGTATTTT	CASSAEHHDTQYF
NA	NA	TRBV27	TRBJ2-7	13	TGTGCCAGCAGTTTCGGGAGTACCTACGAGCAGTACTTC	CASSFGSTYEQYF
NA	NA	TRBV11-2	TRBJ2-1	14	TGTGCCAGCGCCGGACCCTACTCCTACAATGAGCAGTTCTTC	CASAGPYSYNEQFF
few	NA	TRBV4-1	TRBJ2-7	15	TGCGCCAGCAGCCAATGGGACAAGGGCTCCTACGAGCAGTACTTC	CASSQWDKGSYEQYF
few	NA	TRBV5-5	TRBJ2-1	13	TGTGCCAGCAGCTTTTGGGGGAACTATGAGCAGTTCTTC	CASSFWGNYEQFF
NA	NA	TRBV9	TRBJ2-1	14	TGTGCCAGCAGCGTCCGAGGTCTAGGCGATGAGCAGTTCTTC	CASSVRGLGDEQFF
NA	NA	TRBV7-3	TRBJ2-2	14	TGTGCCAGCAGACACAGGGTTGGGGCCGGGGAGCTGTTTTTT	CASRHRVGAGELFF
NA	TRBD2	TRBV4-3	TRBJ2-1	13	TGCGCCAGCAGCCGGCGGGGGGACAATGAGCAGTTCTTC	CASSRRGDNEQFF
many	TRBD1	TRBV7-9	TRBJ2-3	16	TGTGCCAGCAGCCGACCGGGACAGGGGGTCACAGATACGCAGTATTTT	CASSRPGQGVTDTQYF
few	NA	TRBV15	TRBJ1-1	13	TGTGCCACCAGCAGTCGAGAGGCAGGCGAAGCTTTCTTT	CATSSREAGEAFF
NA	NA	TRBV28	TRBJ2-1	15	TGTGCCAGCAGTTTCCGAGGGGTGACCTACAATGAGCAGTTCTTC	CASSFRGVTYNEQFF
NA	NA	TRBV6-5	TRBJ1-2	14	TGTGCCAGCAGTTACTTGGGGAAAACGTATGGCTACACCTTC	CASSYLGKTYGYTF
NA	NA	TRBV25-1	TRBJ2-3	16	TGTGCCAGCAGTGAATACCCGGGTACGGGAACAGATACGCAGTATTTT	CASSEYPGTGTDTQYF
NA	NA	TRBV27	TRBJ2-1	13	TGTGCCAGCAGTCCTCTTCTTAACAATGAGCAGTTCTTC	CASSPLLNNEQFF
few	NA	TRBV20-1	TRBJ1-4	15	TGCAGTGCTAGAGCCCTCCAACAGCCGGGCGAAAAACTGTTTTTT	CSARALQQPGEKLFF
many	NA	TRBV28	TRBJ1-1	15	TGTGCCAGCAGTGCCGCCGGGACGGGGGGCCCTGAAGCTTTCTTT	CASSAAGTGGPEAFF
NA	NA	TRBV7-9	TRBJ2-5	17	TGTGCCAGCAGCCTCGGTTTGGAGGGGGCCGGAAAAGAGACCCAGTACTTC	CASSLGLEGAGKETQYF
many	NA	TRBV27	TRBJ2-3	12	TGTGCCAGCACCTCAGGGGCAGATACGCAGTATTTT	CASTSGADTQYF
few	TRBD1	TRBV19	TRBJ1-1	13	TGTGCCAGTAGTCGGGGACAGGGTCCTGAAGCTTTCTTT	CASSRGQGPEAFF
NA	NA	TRBV7-9	TRBJ1-2	14	TGTGCCAGCAGCCTGGGGGTAGCTAACTATGGCTACACCTTC	CASSLGVANYGYTF
NA	TRBD2	TRBV6-4	TRBJ2-3	16	TGTGCCAGCAGTGACTCGACTAGCGGGGGGCCAGATACGCAGTATTTT	CASSDSTSGGPDTQYF
many	NA	TRBV7-2	TRBJ2-5	14	TGTGCCAGCTCCGGAGGGGCCGGTGGAGAGACCCAGTACTTC	CASSGGAGGETQYF
many	NA	TRBV29-1	TRBJ1-1	12	TGCAGCGAAACTAGGGGTGCCACTGAAGCTTTCTTT	CSETRGATEAFF
few	NA	TRBV9	TRBJ2-1	15	TGTGCCAGCAGCGTAGCGGGGGAAGATTACAATGAGCAGTTCTTC	CASSVAGEDYNEQFF
few	NA	TRBV6-5	TRBJ1-6	18	TGTGCCAGCAGTAACTATCCTGGGGGGAGCTCCTATAATTCACCCCTCCACTTT	CASSNYPGGSSYNSPLHF
many	NA	TRBV7-9	TRBJ2-7	13	TGTGCCAGCAGCTTAGGGGAATTGGACGAGCAGTACTTC	CASSLGELDEQYF
many	NA	TRBV7-9	TRBJ2-4	15	TGTGCCAGCAGCTTAAATGATGCCGCAGAAAACATTCAGTACTTC	CASSLNDAAENIQYF
many	NA	TRBV4-3	TRBJ2-1	13	TGCGCCAGCAGCCCCGGAGGGGCGGATGAGCAGTTCTTC	CASSPGGADEQFF
many	TRBD1	TRBV29-1	TRBJ2-3	14	TGCAGCGTGGTGGGACAGGGGGCAGTGGATACGCAGTATTTT	CSVVGQGAVDTQYF
many	NA	TRBV27	TRBJ2-1	14	TGTGCCAGCAGTCGAGGTAGCACGATCAATGAGCAGTTCTTC	CASSRGSTINEQFF
NA	TRBD1	TRBV28	TRBJ2-6	16	TGTGCCAGCAGTTTGGACAGGGGATATGGGGCCAACGTCCTGACTTTC	CASSLDRGYGANVLTF
NA	NA	TRBV20-1	TRBJ1-2	13	TGCAGTGCTAGACCGCCCACTAACTATGGCTACACCTTC	CSARPPTNYGYTF
many	NA	TRBV6-1	TRBJ2-2	15	TGTGCCAGCAGTACGGTGCTTATGGGCACCGGGGAGCTGTTTTTT	CASSTVLMGTGELFF
many	TRBD1	TRBV6-5	TRBJ2-2	14	TGTGCCAGCAGTTACGGGACAGGGTCCGGGGAGCTGTTTTTT	CASSYGTGSGELFF
many	NA	TRBV11-2	TRBJ2-7	13	TGTGCCAGCAGCTTAGCAGGTTACTACGAGCAGTACTTC	CASSLAGYYEQYF
many	TRBD2	TRBV12-3/TRBV12-4	TRBJ2-2	14	TGTGCCAGCAGTTTAGGACTAGCAACCGGGGAGCTGTTTTTT	CASSLGLATGELFF
NA	TRBD1	TRBV20-1	TRBJ1-1	19	TGCAGTGCTTCAACCTATACCCTGGGACAGGGGGGTAGTAACACTGAAGCTTTCTTT	CSASTYTLGQGGSNTEAFF
many	TRBD2	TRBV3-1	TRBJ2-1	16	TGTGCCAGCAGCTCTCGGACTAGCGGGGAATACAATGAGCAGTTCTTC	CASSSRTSGEYNEQFF
many	NA	TRBV11-2	TRBJ2-5	15	TGTGCCAGCAGCTGGGGGTCGCCCCAACAAGAGACCCAGTACTTC	CASSWGSPQQETQYF
many	NA	TRBV4-3	TRBJ2-3	16	TGCGCCAGCAGCCAAGAGGCGAGGGGAAGCACAGATACGCAGTATTTT	CASSQEARGSTDTQYF
few	TRBD1	TRBV29-1	TRBJ2-7	14	TGCAGCGTTGGCACCGGGACAGGGGCGTACGAGCAGTACTTC	CSVGTGTGAYEQYF
few	NA	TRBV12-3/TRBV12-4	TRBJ1-1	15	TGTGCCAGCAGTTTAGGTCAGGGTCTGGACACTGAAGCTTTCTTT	CASSLGQGLDTEAFF
NA	NA	TRBV7-3	TRBJ2-3	14	TGTGCCAGCAGCTCGGACGGTACCTCAGATACGCAGTATTTT	CASSSDGTSDTQYF
NA	TRBD1	TRBV7-2	TRBJ2-1	15	TGTGCCAGCAGCCCCCGGGACAGGGAATACAATGAGCAGTTCTTC	CASSPRDREYNEQFF
few	NA	TRBV3-1	TRBJ1-1	14	TGTGCCAGCAGCCAAGCCAGCCTAAACACTGAAGCTTTCTTT	CASSQASLNTEAFF
few	NA	TRBV6-5	TRBJ2-1	13	TGTGCCAGCAGTTATTCGGGATACAATGAGCAGTTCTTC	CASSYSGYNEQFF
many	TRBD2	TRBV4-3	TRBJ2-1	16	TGCGCCAGCAGCCAAGTGCTCTGGGGGGGAAACAATGAGCAGTTCTTC	CASSQVLWGGNNEQFF